The rows below give T cell receptor beta chains drawn from one sample of a study of T cells after yellow fever vaccination. TCRdb reanalysed the 5' RACE reads using MiXCR and keeps one entry per CDR3 protein. The profile shows some 110,000 distinct CDR3 sequences, under 9% of them singletons. The input for sequencing was CD8+ T cells sorted from PBMCs, taken 45 days after the yellow fever booster vaccination. These receptor sequences come from a man under 40 who received the YFV17D yellow fever vaccine. The CDR3 runs from the conserved cysteine through the conserved F or W. The D gene is left open where the match is weak. Rows give clone size only sometimes, using once, few, many, or a class for an expanded clone.

size: many
D: -
V: TRBV20-1
J: TRBJ1-5
DNA: TGCAGTGCGCATAATGTGGACCGAAGCAATCAGCCCCAGCATTTT
CDR3: CSAHNVDRSNQPQHF

size: few
D: TRBD2
V: TRBV4-2
J: TRBJ2-1
DNA: TGTGCCAGCAGCCTCCCGGGACTAGCGGGCAATGAGCAGTTCTTC
CDR3: CASSLPGLAGNEQFF

size: many
D: -
V: TRBV6-2/TRBV6-3
J: TRBJ1-2
DNA: TGTGCCAGCAGTTACTATGGGGCTGGTGGCTACACCTTC
CDR3: CASSYYGAGGYTF

size: many
D: -
V: TRBV7-2
J: TRBJ2-2
DNA: TGTGCCTCCTGGGCCGGGGAGCTGTTTTTT
CDR3: CASWAGELFF

size: many
D: -
V: TRBV5-5
J: TRBJ2-7
DNA: TGTGCCAGCAACGGACGGACCTACGAGCAGTACTTC
CDR3: CASNGRTYEQYF

size: -
D: -
V: TRBV7-3
J: TRBJ2-1
DNA: TGTGCCAGCAGCTTAACAGGGTGGTCGCAGAATGAGCAGTTCTTC
CDR3: CASSLTGWSQNEQFF

size: many
D: -
V: TRBV7-2
J: TRBJ2-7
DNA: TGTGCCAGCAGCTTAGAGCCGGGACGGGTGGACTACGAGCAGTACTTC
CDR3: CASSLEPGRVDYEQYF

size: few
D: TRBD2
V: TRBV18
J: TRBJ2-3
DNA: TGTGCCAGCTCACCATATTGGACGTCTAGCGGGAGCCGGGGATCAGATACGCAGTATTTT
CDR3: CASSPYWTSSGSRGSDTQYF

size: many
D: -
V: TRBV27
J: TRBJ2-1
DNA: TGTGCCAGCACTCCGCGGCTTGGCGGGACAGTTTACAATGAGCAGTTCTTC
CDR3: CASTPRLGGTVYNEQFF

size: many
D: -
V: TRBV6-5
J: TRBJ2-7
DNA: TGTGCCAGCGGGCCGGGACCGGTCGAGCAGTACTTC
CDR3: CASGPGPVEQYF

size: many
D: TRBD2
V: TRBV20-1
J: TRBJ2-1
DNA: TGCAGTGCTAGAGGTGGCGGGAGGGCCGATGAGCAGTTCTTC
CDR3: CSARGGGRADEQFF

size: many
D: -
V: TRBV6-1
J: TRBJ1-2
DNA: TGTGCCAGCAGAGGCAGAGAGGACTATGGCTACACCTTC
CDR3: CASRGREDYGYTF

size: many
D: TRBD2
V: TRBV6-2/TRBV6-3
J: TRBJ2-1
DNA: TGTGCCAGCAGTTACTGGCTAGCGGGAGGGGATGAGCAGTTCTTC
CDR3: CASSYWLAGGDEQFF

size: many
D: TRBD2
V: TRBV27
J: TRBJ2-7
DNA: TGTGCCAGCAGCCCTACTAGCGGGAGAGTCTTATACGAGCAGTACTTC
CDR3: CASSPTSGRVLYEQYF

size: few
D: TRBD2
V: TRBV12-3/TRBV12-4
J: TRBJ2-3
DNA: TGTGCCAGCAGTTTATTAGCCGGACTAGCCTTGGCAGATACGCAGTATTTT
CDR3: CASSLLAGLALADTQYF

size: many
D: -
V: TRBV20-1
J: TRBJ2-3
DNA: TGCAGTGCTAGAGATGAGGCGTCCTCAGATACGCAGTATTTT
CDR3: CSARDEASSDTQYF

size: many
D: TRBD2
V: TRBV7-8
J: TRBJ2-1
DNA: TGTGCCAGCAGCTTAGATGTGGGAGGGCCACACAATGAGCAGTTCTTC
CDR3: CASSLDVGGPHNEQFF

size: many
D: -
V: TRBV6-5
J: TRBJ2-3
DNA: TGTGCCAGCAGTTCGTTTTGGACAGAAAGCACAGATACGCAGTATTTT
CDR3: CASSSFWTESTDTQYF

size: many
D: -
V: TRBV27
J: TRBJ2-1
DNA: TGTGCCAGCGGGTACTACAATGAGCAGTTCTTC
CDR3: CASGYYNEQFF

size: -
D: -
V: TRBV13
J: TRBJ2-2
DNA: TGTGCCAGCAGCGAGGGACAGAACACCGGGGAGCTGTTTTTT
CDR3: CASSEGQNTGELFF

size: many
D: -
V: TRBV4-3
J: TRBJ1-1
DNA: TGCGCCAGCAGCCAAGGAATACAGGCTGAAGCTTTCTTT
CDR3: CASSQGIQAEAFF

size: -
D: -
V: TRBV13
J: TRBJ1-4
DNA: TGTGCCAGCAGCCCAAATGGCGCCACACAAAAACTGTTTTTT
CDR3: CASSPNGATQKLFF

size: -
D: TRBD2
V: TRBV7-9
J: TRBJ2-1
DNA: TGTGCCAGCAGCTCTCGGGAGGTTTGGCCGTTCTTC
CDR3: CASSSREVWPFF

size: -
D: -
V: TRBV3-1
J: TRBJ2-6
DNA: TGTGCCAGCAGCCAAGAAGGTAGTGGGGCCAACGTCCTGACTTTC
CDR3: CASSQEGSGANVLTF

size: many
D: -
V: TRBV6-2/TRBV6-3
J: TRBJ2-1
DNA: TGTGCCAGCAGTTACTCTCTTCACAATGAGCAGTTCTTC
CDR3: CASSYSLHNEQFF

size: few
D: -
V: TRBV14
J: TRBJ2-6
DNA: TGTGCCAGCAGCGCGGTCGGGGGCACTGGGGCCAACGTCCTGACTTTC
CDR3: CASSAVGGTGANVLTF

size: many
D: TRBD1
V: TRBV25-1
J: TRBJ1-1
DNA: TGTGCCAGCAGTCTGACAGGGGTCAACACTGAAGCTTTCTTT
CDR3: CASSLTGVNTEAFF

size: many
D: -
V: TRBV14
J: TRBJ2-7
DNA: TGTGCCAGCAGCCAAGGGTATCTGACCTACGAGCAGTACTTC
CDR3: CASSQGYLTYEQYF

size: many
D: -
V: TRBV24-1
J: TRBJ2-7
DNA: TGTGCCACCAAAGAGGGCGTTAGCTCCTACGAGCAGTACTTC
CDR3: CATKEGVSSYEQYF

size: -
D: -
V: TRBV7-9
J: TRBJ2-7
DNA: TGTGCCAGCAGGGCTCAGGGGTCGAGGGAGCAGTACTTC
CDR3: CASRAQGSREQYF

size: many
D: -
V: TRBV5-1
J: TRBJ2-1
DNA: TGCGCCAGCAGCAGGGAACAGGTAAATGAGCAGTTCTTC
CDR3: CASSREQVNEQFF

size: many
D: -
V: TRBV28
J: TRBJ2-7
DNA: TGTGCCAGCAGTTTTCGGGGCGGCTCCGCTCTTGAGCAGTACTTC
CDR3: CASSFRGGSALEQYF

size: many
D: -
V: TRBV27
J: TRBJ1-5
DNA: TGTGCCAGTAGAGTCTCTGGACCCCCCAAAGGGCCCCAGCATTTT
CDR3: CASRVSGPPKGPQHF

size: many
D: -
V: TRBV4-3
J: TRBJ2-4
DNA: TGCGCCAGCAGCCAAGCGACGGGGAGGTACATTCAGTACTTC
CDR3: CASSQATGRYIQYF

size: many
D: TRBD1
V: TRBV6-1
J: TRBJ1-1
DNA: TGTGCCAGCAACAAGGACAGGGGTTACACTGAAGCTTTCTTT
CDR3: CASNKDRGYTEAFF

size: many
D: TRBD1
V: TRBV7-9
J: TRBJ1-5
DNA: TGTGCCAGCAGCCGGACAGGGGGCCAGCCCCAGCATTTT
CDR3: CASSRTGGQPQHF

size: many
D: -
V: TRBV11-2
J: TRBJ2-3
DNA: TGTGCCAGCAGCTCGAGAGGCGTAGCGGTTTTCACAGATACGCAGTATTTT
CDR3: CASSSRGVAVFTDTQYF

size: few
D: -
V: TRBV7-9
J: TRBJ2-7
DNA: TGTGCCAGCAGCTCCCCCTATTCTCGCTCCTACGAGCAGTACTTC
CDR3: CASSSPYSRSYEQYF

size: many
D: TRBD2
V: TRBV27
J: TRBJ2-7
DNA: TGTGCCAGCAGCTACGCCGGGACTAGCGTGAACGAGCAGTACTTC
CDR3: CASSYAGTSVNEQYF

size: many
D: TRBD2
V: TRBV9
J: TRBJ2-2
DNA: TGTGCCAGCAGCGCGGGACTAGCGGGAACGAACACCGGGGAGCTGTTTTTT
CDR3: CASSAGLAGTNTGELFF

size: few
D: TRBD2
V: TRBV9
J: TRBJ2-3
DNA: TGTGCCAGCAGCTCACCGACTAGCGGGAGTCCAGATACGCAGTATTTT
CDR3: CASSSPTSGSPDTQYF

size: few
D: TRBD1
V: TRBV7-2
J: TRBJ2-7
DNA: TGTGCCAGCAGCCCCGGACAGGATTTTTACTTC
CDR3: CASSPGQDFYF